The 14 T cell receptor beta chains in this list originate from one sample, sequenced in a study of shared clonotypes between healthy human individuals. Produced via immunoSEQ multiplex PCR; TCRdb's table is partial and in-frame only. The sample contains 650,000 to 800,000 clones, approximately 72% of which appear only once. Sequencing input: memory CD4+ T cells sorted from blood. Documented subset: CD45RA-negative fraction. Receptors were obtained from a woman younger than 45 in good health.

This clone appeared once. The V and J genes are TRBV5-8 and TRBJ2-3; D is possibly TRBD1 (6 bases). From germline, CDR1 is SGHTS and CDR2 YDEGEE. The CDR3 has 14 amino acids. V lost 7 bases and J 4 bases, leaving 16 bases between the germline ends. The CDR3 protein is CASAQGPSSDTQYF. CDR3 bases: TGTGCCAGCGCTCAGGGGCCCTCGTCAGATACGCAGTATTTT.

This clone was recorded a few times. At one boundary the junction diverges from the germline segment, which might be a read error. The chain has TRBV19 and TRBJ2-3, with no clear D. Germline assignment: CDR1 LNHDA and CDR2 SQIVND (reference sequence). CDR3 length equals 14 residues. The CDR3 sequence is CASSLDPDTDTQYF. The CDR3 nucleotides read TGTGCCAGTAGTCTAGACCCAGACACAGATACGCAGTATTTT.

The rearrangement links TRBV29-1 to TRBJ2-1; D is undetermined. The germline V gene has CDR1 SQVTM and CDR2 ANQGSEA. Trimming left V 6 bases short and J 7 bases short, with 13 bases between. The CDR3 spans 12 residues. The CDR3 spells CSVLPQWNEQFF. CDR3 DNA: TGCAGCGTCCTCCCACAGTGGAATGAGCAGTTCTTC.

This clone was seen just once. This chain links TRBV5-1 with TRBJ2-7, with a weak D call TRBD1 (6 bases). V was cut by 5 bases and J by 3 bases, with 9 bases left in between. Germline V gives CDR1 SGHRS, CDR2 YFSETQ. The CDR3 covers 12 residues. In nucleotides, the CDR3 is TGCGCCAGCAGGGGGGACAACTACGAGCAGTACTTC. Amino acid sequence: CASRGDNYEQYF.

J is TRBJ2-2 and V is TRBV7-2; 9 nucleotides agree with TRBD2. The CDR3 loop spans 16 amino acids. The V gene end was trimmed by 5 bases and the J gene end by 0 bases; junction bases not matched to a gene: 4. CDR1 and CDR2 (germline): SGHTA, FQGNSA. CDR3 sequence reads: CASSDRLAANTGELFF. The CDR3 DNA reads TGTGCCAGCAGCGACAGACTAGCGGCGAACACCGGGGAGCTGTTTTTT.

There are a few counts of this clone. This chain connects TRBV19 to TRBJ2-6; D ambiguous. CDR1 is LNHDA and CDR2 is SQIVND in the germline V gene (reference sequence). V lost 6 bases and J lost 0, with 9 bases in between. The CDR3 contains 15 residues. The CDR3 loop is CASRLFHSGANVLTF. DNA of the CDR3: TGTGCCAGTAGGTTATTCCACTCTGGGGCCAACGTCCTGACTTTC. Full variable domain (missing parts from reference TRBV19 and TRBJ2-6): DGGITQSPKYLFRKEGQNVTLSCEQNLNHDAMYWYRQDPGQGLRLIYYSQIVNDFQKGDIAEGYSVSREKKESFPLTVTSAQKNPTAFYLCASRLFHSGANVLTFGAGSRLTVL.

This clone was observed a few times. The V gene is TRBV9, the J gene TRBJ2-7; D not resolved. Germline-derived CDR1 and CDR2 are SGDLS and YYNGEE. CDR3 length: 15 residues. Trimming cost V 0 bases and J 3 bases, with 13 bases left between them. The CDR3, as DNA: TGTGCCAGCAGCGTAGGTTCAGAGTCCTACTACGAGCAGTACTTC. It specifies CASSVGSESYYEQYF.

The chain couples TRBV4-1 to TRBJ2-1, with D possibly TRBD2 on 6 matching bases. Germline CDR1 and CDR2: MGHRA and YSYEKL. V dropped 10 bases and J dropped 2 bases, with 36 bases sitting between them. The CDR3 totals 21 residues. This CDR3 is CAKEGGGRTLDRWDPYNEQFF. The CDR3 DNA is TGCGCCAAGGAGGGTGGGGGACGGACTTTAGATAGGTGGGATCCCTACAATGAGCAGTTCTTC.

This rearrangement joins TRBV7-7 to TRBJ2-5; D is possibly TRBD2 (5 bases). V dropped 1 base and J dropped 4 bases, with 7 bases sitting between them. The CDR3 contains 13 residues. Germline loops: CDR1 SSHAT, CDR2 FNYEAQ (reference sequence). As DNA, the CDR3 is TGTGCCAGCAGCTTAGATCGGGGAGAGACCCAGTACTTC. Translated: CASSLDRGETQYF. The full variable domain, completed using reference TRBV7-7 and TRBJ2-5, is GAGVSQSPRYKVTKRGQDVTLRCDPISSHATLYWYQQALGQGPEFLTYFNYEAQPDKSGLPSDRFSAERPEGSISTLTIQRTEQRDSAMYRCASSLDRGETQYFGPGTRLLVL.

This chain uses TRBV29-1 with TRBJ1-2, with a possible D match to TRBD1 (5 bases). The germline gives CDR1 SQVTM, CDR2 ANQGSEA. This CDR3 has 13 residues. V lost 6 bases, J lost 4 bases, and 15 bases lay in between. CDR3 DNA: TGCAGCGTCCCGTTTAGGGGCACCTATGGCTACACCTTC. Translation gives CSVPFRGTYGYTF.

This clone turned up a few times. The CDR3 DNA reads as TGCAGCGTTGAACGCGATTTAGATGAAAAACTGTTTTTT. Translated, it gives CSVERDLDEKLFF. This chain uses TRBV29-1 with TRBJ1-4, with D hard to call. V was shortened by 2 bases and J by 6 bases, with 10 bases between the two germline ends. This CDR3 is built from 13 residues. Germline V CDR1 and CDR2: SQVTM, ANQGSEA. The variable domain in full, with the rest retrieved from reference TRBV29-1 and TRBJ1-4, is SAVISQKPSRDICQRGTSLTIQCQVDSQVTMMFWYRQQPGQSLTLIATANQGSEATYESGFVIDKFPISRPNLTFSTLTVSNMSPEDSSIYLCSVERDLDEKLFFGSGTQLSVL.

This clone appeared once. The chain combines TRBV4-1 with TRBJ2-7, with D perhaps given as TRBD1 or TRBD2 (7 bases each). Germline V gene sequence: CDR1 MGHRA, CDR2 YSYEKL. The CDR3 has 14 residues. The V end lost 2 bases, the J end lost 4 bases, and 12 bases lay between the germline ends. CDR3 in amino acids: CASSQWQGGYEQYF. DNA of the CDR3: TGCGCCAGCAGCCAATGGCAGGGGGGGTACGAGCAGTACTTC.

This clone was counted only a few times. This chain uses TRBV11-2 with TRBJ2-7; a weak D match, TRBD2 (6 bases). V gave up 0 bases and J gave up 7 bases, with 13 bases separating them. The CDR3 runs 14 residues. The V gene's germline CDR1 is SGHAT and CDR2 FQNNGV. CDR3 in DNA: TGTGCCAGCAGCTTAGATGGGGGGACGGGTGAGCAGTACTTC. Protein: CASSLDGGTGEQYF.

This clone has just a few counts. The chain is built from TRBV4-1 and TRBJ1-1; D is uncertain. In germline, CDR1 is MGHRA, CDR2 YSYEKL. V was pared by 0 bases and J by 11 bases, with 16 bases between. This CDR3 is 14 amino acids long. CDR3 nucleotides: TGCGCCAGCAGCCAAGATAATTCGAAGCGTTTGGCTTTCTTT. The encoded protein is CASSQDNSKRLAFF.